These T cell receptor beta chains were read from a single sample in a study of regulatory T cells in long-lasting Graves disease. TCRdb re-called the multiplex PCR reads with MiXCR, one entry per CDR3 protein. The sample has 400,000 to 500,000 distinct CDR3 sequences; around 15% are singletons. These data also featured in a second study, about T cells in Graves' hyperthyroidism and ophthalmopathy.

Sequenced material: peripheral blood mononuclear cells (PBMCs), taken at new diagnosis, from a patient treated with antithyroid drugs. Receptors originate from a young woman with Graves disease. CDR3s include the opening cysteine and the closing phenylalanine or tryptophan. Fields, in order: J gene, D gene, clone size, V gene, CDR3 protein, CDR3 DNA. The D gene is left open where the match is weak. Where a row states a size, it is once, few, many or the class of an expanded clone; other rows omit it.

TRBJ1-1 - - TRBV12-3/TRBV12-4 CATRVGYTEAFF TGTGCAACCAGGGTTGGGTACACTGAAGCTTTCTTT
TRBJ2-7 - - TRBV5-6 CASSLRTPTYEQYF TGTGCCAGCAGCTTAAGGACCCCGACCTACGAGCAGTACTTC
TRBJ2-1 TRBD2 many TRBV11-3 CASSLDLGLAGYNEQFF TGTGCCAGCAGCTTAGATCTGGGGCTAGCGGGATACAATGAGCAGTTCTTC
TRBJ2-7 TRBD2 many TRBV5-1 CASSTTAPLAGELYEQYF TGCGCCAGCAGCACGACAGCTCCACTAGCGGGAGAACTCTACGAGCAGTACTTC
TRBJ1-2 - many TRBV30 CAWSATDSYGYTF TGTGCCTGGAGTGCGACTGATTCCTATGGCTACACCTTC
TRBJ2-2 TRBD1 few TRBV25-1 CASKGTGSTGELFF TGTGCCAGCAAAGGGACAGGCAGCACCGGGGAGCTGTTTTTT
TRBJ1-2 TRBD1 few TRBV24-1 CATSDPRGLGYGYTF TGTGCCACCAGTGATCCCAGGGGGCTCGGCTATGGCTACACCTTC
TRBJ1-5 TRBD1 few TRBV7-2 CASSLADRQGMNQPQHF TGTGCCAGCAGCTTAGCAGATAGACAGGGAATGAATCAGCCCCAGCATTTT
TRBJ2-1 - - TRBV20-1 CSARGVLVSEQFF TGCAGTGCTAGGGGGGTACTAGTTAGTGAGCAGTTCTTC
TRBJ2-3 - many TRBV7-9 CASSVGSTDTQYF TGTGCCAGCAGCGTAGGGTCCACAGATACGCAGTATTTT
TRBJ2-7 TRBD2 once TRBV27 CASSPRTSGRIGYEQYF TGTGCCAGCAGTCCGCGGACTAGCGGGAGGATCGGCTACGAGCAGTACTTC
TRBJ2-3 TRBD2 few TRBV12-3/TRBV12-4 CASSLLAGGFADTQYF TGTGCCAGCAGTTTATTAGCGGGAGGGTTCGCAGATACGCAGTATTTT
TRBJ2-1 TRBD1 - TRBV6-2/TRBV6-3 CASSYWDRDNEQFF TGTGCCAGCAGTTACTGGGACAGGGACAATGAGCAGTTCTTC
TRBJ2-2 - few TRBV29-1 CSAWDPQYGRTSFGELFF TGCAGCGCCTGGGATCCTCAGTATGGACGGACCTCATTCGGGGAGCTGTTTTTT
TRBJ2-7 TRBD1 many TRBV10-3 CATSAPAGGYEQYF TGTGCCACCTCCGCTCCGGCAGGGGGATACGAGCAGTACTTC
TRBJ1-1 - many TRBV29-1 CSANGHTEAFF TGCAGCGCCAATGGGCACACTGAAGCTTTCTTT
TRBJ1-2 TRBD1 few TRBV7-9 CASSRGQGAIGYTF TGTGCCAGCAGCCGGGGACAGGGGGCGATTGGCTACACCTTC
TRBJ2-7 TRBD2 - TRBV11-3 CASSPGGLAGDYEQYF TGTGCCAGCAGCCCAGGGGGACTAGCGGGAGACTACGAGCAGTACTTC